This T cell receptor beta chain was documented in a study of cytomegalovirus exposure and HLA in healthy donors. The CDR3 has 15 amino acids. Germline V lookup: CDR1 SGHTA, CDR2 FQGNSA. Between the trimmed V and J ends, which lost 4 bases and 10 bases, there was a span of 20 bases. PCR involved 60 Vbeta and 13 Jbeta primers. Profiled with immunoSEQ multiplex PCR; TCRdb holds only in-frame clones, not every one. The table includes a few hundred thousand clones, around 90% detected once. This clone was seen a single time. What was sequenced was PBMCs. This TCR derives from a girl aged 2 to 9 in good health and CMV-seronegative. The V and J genes are TRBV7-2 and TRBJ2-1; the D gene is possibly TRBD1 (6 bases). CDR3 amino acids: CASSSTGSQAGEQFF. The CDR3 DNA reads as TGTGCCAGCAGCTCAACAGGGTCCCAGGCTGGGGAGCAGTTCTTC.